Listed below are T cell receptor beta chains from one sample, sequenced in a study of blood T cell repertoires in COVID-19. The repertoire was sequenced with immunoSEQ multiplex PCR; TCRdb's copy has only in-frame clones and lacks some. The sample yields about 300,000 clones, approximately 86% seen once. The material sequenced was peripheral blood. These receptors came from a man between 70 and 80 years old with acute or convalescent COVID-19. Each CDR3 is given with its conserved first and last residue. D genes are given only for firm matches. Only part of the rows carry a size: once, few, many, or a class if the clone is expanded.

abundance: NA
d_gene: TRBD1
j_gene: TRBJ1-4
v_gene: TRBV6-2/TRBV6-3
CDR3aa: CASSDRTGRGEKLFF
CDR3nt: TGTGCCAGCAGCGACCGGACAGGGAGGGGTGAAAAACTGTTTTTT

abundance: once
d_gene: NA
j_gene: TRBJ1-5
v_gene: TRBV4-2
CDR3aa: CASSVGDLNNQPQHF
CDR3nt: TGTGCCAGCAGCGTAGGAGATTTGAACAATCAGCCCCAGCATTTT

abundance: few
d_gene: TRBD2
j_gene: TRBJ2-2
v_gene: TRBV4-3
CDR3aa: CASSHKGLAGVELFF
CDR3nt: TGCGCCAGCAGCCACAAGGGACTAGCGGGGGTGGAGCTGTTTTTT

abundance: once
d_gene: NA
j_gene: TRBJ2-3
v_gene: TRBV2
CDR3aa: CASSERLADTQYF
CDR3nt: TGTGCCAGCAGTGAACGTCTAGCCGATACGCAGTATTTT

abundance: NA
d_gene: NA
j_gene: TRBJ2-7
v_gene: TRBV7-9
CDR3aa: CASSPGQYEQYF
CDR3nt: TGTGCCAGCAGCCCGGGACAATACGAGCAGTACTTC

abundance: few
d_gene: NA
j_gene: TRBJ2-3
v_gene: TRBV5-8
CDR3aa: CASSFRGTSTDTQYF
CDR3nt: TGTGCCAGCAGCTTCAGGGGTACTAGCACAGATACGCAGTATTTT

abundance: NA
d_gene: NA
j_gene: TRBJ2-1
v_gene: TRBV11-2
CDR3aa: CASSPLNEQFF
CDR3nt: TGTGCCAGCAGCCCCCTCAATGAGCAGTTCTTC

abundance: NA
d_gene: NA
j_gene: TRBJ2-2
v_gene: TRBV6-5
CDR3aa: CASRSSQFGELFF
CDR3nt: TGTGCCAGCAGGAGTTCCCAATTCGGGGAGCTGTTTTTT

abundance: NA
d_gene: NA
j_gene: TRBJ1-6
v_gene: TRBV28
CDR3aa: CASRTPTGPNSPLHF
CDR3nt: TGTGCCAGCAGGACCCCGACAGGACCAAATTCACCCCTCCACTTT

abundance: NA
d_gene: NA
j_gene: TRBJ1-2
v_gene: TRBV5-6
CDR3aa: CASSPGSNYGYTF
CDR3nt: TGTGCCAGCAGCCCAGGCTCTAACTATGGCTACACCTTC

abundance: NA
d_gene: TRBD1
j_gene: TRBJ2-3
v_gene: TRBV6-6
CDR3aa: CASSYGQGERDTQYF
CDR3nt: TGTGCCAGCAGTTATGGGCAGGGGGAAAGAGATACGCAGTATTTT

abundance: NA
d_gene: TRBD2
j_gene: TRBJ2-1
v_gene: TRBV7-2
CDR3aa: CASSLSGTINEQFF
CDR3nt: TGTGCCAGCAGCTTATCCGGGACTATCAATGAGCAGTTCTTC

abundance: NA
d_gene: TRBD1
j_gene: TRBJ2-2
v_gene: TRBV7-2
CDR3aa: CASSFEAGGVAGELFF
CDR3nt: TGTGCCAGCAGCTTCGAGGCAGGGGGCGTCGCCGGGGAGCTGTTTTTT

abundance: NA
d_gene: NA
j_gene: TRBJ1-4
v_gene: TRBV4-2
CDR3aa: CASSQDSSRGRSRNEKLFF
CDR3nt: TGTGCCAGCAGCCAAGATTCAAGCCGGGGTAGGAGCAGGAATGAAAAACTGTTTTTT

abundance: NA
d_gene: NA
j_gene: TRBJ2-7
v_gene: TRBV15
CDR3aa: CATSRDLLAYEQYF
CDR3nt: TGTGCCACCAGCAGAGATCTTCTCGCCTACGAGCAGTACTTC

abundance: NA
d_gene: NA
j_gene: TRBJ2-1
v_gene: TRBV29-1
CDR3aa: CSVAGSQGWGIEQFF
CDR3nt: TGCAGCGTTGCAGGATCACAGGGATGGGGGATTGAGCAGTTCTTC

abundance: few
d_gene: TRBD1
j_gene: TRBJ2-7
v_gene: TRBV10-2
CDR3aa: CASSESRTGSEQYF
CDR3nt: TGCGCCAGCAGTGAGTCAAGGACAGGGAGCGAGCAGTACTTC

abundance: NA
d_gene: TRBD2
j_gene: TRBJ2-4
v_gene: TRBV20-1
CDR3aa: CSASTSGSRAKNIQYF
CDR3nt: TGCAGTGCGAGTACTAGCGGGAGTAGAGCCAAAAACATTCAGTACTTC

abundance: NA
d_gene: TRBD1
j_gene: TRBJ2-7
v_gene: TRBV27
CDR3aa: CASSINRGQNYEQYF
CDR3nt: TGTGCCAGCAGTATAAACAGGGGGCAGAACTACGAGCAGTACTTC

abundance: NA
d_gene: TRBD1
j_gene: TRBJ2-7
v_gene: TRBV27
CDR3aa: CASSPGQGSSYEQYF
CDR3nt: TGTGCCAGCAGTCCGGGACAGGGGAGCTCCTACGAGCAGTACTTC

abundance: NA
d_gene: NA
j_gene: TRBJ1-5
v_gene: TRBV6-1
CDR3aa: CASSEYRDSNQPQHF
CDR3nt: TGTGCCAGCAGTGAATACCGCGATAGCAATCAGCCCCAGCATTTT

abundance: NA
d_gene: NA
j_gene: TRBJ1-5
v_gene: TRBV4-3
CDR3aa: CASSQDWGGNQPQHF
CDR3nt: TGCGCCAGCAGCCAAGATTGGGGGGGCAATCAGCCCCAGCATTTT

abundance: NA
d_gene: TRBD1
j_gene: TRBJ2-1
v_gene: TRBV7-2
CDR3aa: CASSPGQGEYNEQFF
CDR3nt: TGTGCCAGCAGCCCAGGACAGGGGGAGTACAATGAGCAGTTCTTC

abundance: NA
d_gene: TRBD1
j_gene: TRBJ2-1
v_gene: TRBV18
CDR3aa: CASSKDRVWNEQFF
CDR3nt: TGTGCCAGCTCAAAGGACAGGGTTTGGAATGAGCAGTTCTTC

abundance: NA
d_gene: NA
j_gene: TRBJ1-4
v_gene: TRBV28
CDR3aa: CASTRRGWGEKLFF
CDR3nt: TGTGCCAGCACTCGACGGGGGTGGGGTGAAAAACTGTTTTTT

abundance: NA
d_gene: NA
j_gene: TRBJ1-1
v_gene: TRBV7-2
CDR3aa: CASSLAVGGAVNTEAFF
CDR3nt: TGTGCCAGCAGCTTAGCCGTTGGGGGGGCGGTGAACACTGAAGCTTTCTTT

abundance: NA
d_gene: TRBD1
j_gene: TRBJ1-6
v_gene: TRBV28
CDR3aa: CASSFSSGTGYSPLHF
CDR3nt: TGTGCCAGCAGTTTCTCTTCCGGGACAGGGTATTCACCCCTCCACTTT

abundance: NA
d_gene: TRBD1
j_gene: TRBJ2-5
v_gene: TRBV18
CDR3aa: CASSPTGGLETQYF
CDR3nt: TGTGCCAGCTCACCGACAGGGGGCCTAGAGACCCAGTACTTC

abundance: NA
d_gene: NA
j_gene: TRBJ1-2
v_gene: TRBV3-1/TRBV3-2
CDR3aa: CASSQFSAGGYTF
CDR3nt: TGTGCCAGCAGCCAATTTAGTGCGGGCGGCTACACCTTC

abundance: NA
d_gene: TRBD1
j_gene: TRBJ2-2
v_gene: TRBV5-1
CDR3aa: CASSGTGTGVTGELFF
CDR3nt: TGCGCCAGCAGCGGAACCGGGACAGGGGTCACCGGGGAGCTGTTTTTT

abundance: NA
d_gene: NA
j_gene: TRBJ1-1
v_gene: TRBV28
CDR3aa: CASSLGGIRMRTEAFF
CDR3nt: TGTGCCAGCAGTTTAGGGGGGATAAGGATGAGGACTGAAGCTTTCTTT